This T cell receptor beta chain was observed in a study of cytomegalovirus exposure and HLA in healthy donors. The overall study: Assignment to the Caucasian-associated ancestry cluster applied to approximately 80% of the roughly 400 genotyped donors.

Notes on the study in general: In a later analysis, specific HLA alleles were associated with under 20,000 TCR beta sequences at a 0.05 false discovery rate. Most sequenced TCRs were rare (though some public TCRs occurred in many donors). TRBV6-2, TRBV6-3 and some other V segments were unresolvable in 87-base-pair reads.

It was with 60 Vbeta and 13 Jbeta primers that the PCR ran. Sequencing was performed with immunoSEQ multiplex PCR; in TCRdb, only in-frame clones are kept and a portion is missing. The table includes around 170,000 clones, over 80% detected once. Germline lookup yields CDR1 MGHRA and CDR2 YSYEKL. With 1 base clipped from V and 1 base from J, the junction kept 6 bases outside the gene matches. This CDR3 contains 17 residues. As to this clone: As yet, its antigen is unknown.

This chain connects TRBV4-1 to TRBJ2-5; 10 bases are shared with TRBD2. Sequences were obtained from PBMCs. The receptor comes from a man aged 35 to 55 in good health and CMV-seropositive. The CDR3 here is CASSQVPASGGQETQYF. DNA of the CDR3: TGCGCCAGCAGCCAAGTCCCGGCTAGCGGGGGCCAAGAGACCCAGTACTTC.